A selection of T cell receptor beta chains follows, all from one sample in a study of regulatory T cells in long-lasting Graves disease. TCRdb itself ran the multiplex PCR reads through MiXCR, one entry per CDR3 protein. This table holds approximately 400,000 distinct CDR3 sequences, about 15% found once. The data also belong to a second study, concerning T cells in Graves' hyperthyroidism and ophthalmopathy.

The sample consisted of peripheral blood mononuclear cells (PBMCs), taken at new diagnosis, from a patient treated with antithyroid drugs. These TCRs come from a woman in her 30s with Graves disease. The CDR3 runs from the conserved cysteine through the conserved F or W. D genes are given only for firm matches. The size field is filled for only some rows; it gives once, few, many or a size class.

TRBJ2-7,TRBD1,TRBV28,many,TGTGCCAGCAGTATGGGACAGGGTTACGAGCAGTACTTC,CASSMGQGYEQYF
TRBJ2-1,NA,TRBV6-1,many,TGTGCCAGCCGGAGGGATTGGGAGAACAATGAGCAGTTCTTC,CASRRDWENNEQFF
TRBJ2-2,TRBD2,TRBV19,NA,TGTGCCAGTAGCAACATCGCGGGAGGGCGGAACACCGGGGAGCTGTTTTTT,CASSNIAGGRNTGELFF
TRBJ2-7,NA,TRBV7-9,many,TGTGCCAGCAGCCCGATCACCCAAGGAGGGGGCTTAGGAGAGCAGTACTTC,CASSPITQGGGLGEQYF
TRBJ2-1,NA,TRBV10-3,many,TGTGCCATCAGTTCCACAGGGAGGGAAGCGTTCTTC,CAISSTGREAFF
TRBJ2-5,NA,TRBV29-1,many,TGCAGCGTCCGCCTATGGAGGCAGATTCAAGAGACCCAGTACTTC,CSVRLWRQIQETQYF
TRBJ2-7,TRBD1,TRBV30,many,TGTGCCTCCGGGAGGGACAGGGGCTACGAGCAGTACTTC,CASGRDRGYEQYF
TRBJ2-2,NA,TRBV5-4,NA,TGTGCCAGCAGCTTGCTTTCCAGGGGGGACACCGGGGAGCTGTTTTTT,CASSLLSRGDTGELFF
TRBJ2-1,TRBD2,TRBV5-1,many,TGCGCCAGCAGCGATACCGGGACTACGTACAATGAGCAGTTCTTC,CASSDTGTTYNEQFF
TRBJ1-1,NA,TRBV27,many,TGTGCCAGCAGTTTGACACTTTTGAACACTGAAGCTTTCTTT,CASSLTLLNTEAFF
TRBJ2-1,NA,TRBV19,NA,TGTGCCAGTAGTATTAGGTCCAATGAGCAGTTCTTC,CASSIRSNEQFF
TRBJ2-5,NA,TRBV7-3,many,TGTGCCAGCACGGGGTCGAACCCAGAGACCCAGTACTTC,CASTGSNPETQYF
TRBJ2-1,NA,TRBV28,many,TGTGCCAGCAGTTCAGGGTACGAGCAGTTCTTC,CASSSGYEQFF
TRBJ2-1,TRBD2,TRBV25-1,NA,TGTGCCAGCAACAGTATAGCGGGAGTATGGGGTCACAATGAGCAGTTCTTC,CASNSIAGVWGHNEQFF
TRBJ2-7,TRBD1,TRBV7-9,few,TGTGCCAGCAGCCCCGATCACGGACAGGGAGGTTTATACGAGCAGTACTTC,CASSPDHGQGGLYEQYF
TRBJ2-1,TRBD1,TRBV19,NA,TGTGCCAGTAGTATGCAAACAGGGGGAAGTGAGCAGTTCTTC,CASSMQTGGSEQFF
TRBJ1-1,NA,TRBV18,many,TGTGCCAGCTCACCACCGAGGGGGGACACTGAAGCTTTCTTT,CASSPPRGDTEAFF
TRBJ1-1,NA,TRBV11-3,few,TGTGCCAGCAGCAAAAGGACAGCAATGAACACTGAAGCTTTCTTT,CASSKRTAMNTEAFF
TRBJ1-6,TRBD1,TRBV28,NA,TGTGCCAGCAGTGACCCGGGACAGGGAGGATCACCCCTCCACTTT,CASSDPGQGGSPLHF
TRBJ1-2,TRBD1,TRBV30,NA,TGTGCCTGGGCGGGACAGGCCATCTATGGCTACACCTTC,CAWAGQAIYGYTF
TRBJ2-7,NA,TRBV12-3/TRBV12-4,many,TGTGCCAGCAGTTTATCTTCCGAGCAGTACTTC,CASSLSSEQYF
TRBJ2-7,NA,TRBV20-1,many,TGCAGTGCCTCGGACTTCCCCGTGGGCCGGGGGAACGAGCAGTACTTC,CSASDFPVGRGNEQYF
TRBJ1-2,NA,TRBV6-2/TRBV6-3,NA,TGTGCCAGCAGTTTGGGGACGACAGGCGGTAACTATGGCTACACCTTC,CASSLGTTGGNYGYTF
TRBJ2-1,NA,TRBV3-1,few,TGTGCCAGCAGCCAAGAGTCTAGCGCTTGGAATGAGCAGTTCTTC,CASSQESSAWNEQFF
TRBJ2-2,NA,TRBV5-5,many,TGTGCCAGCAGCTTGTCCGCCGGGACGGGGCCTCCGAACACCGGGGAGCTGTTTTTT,CASSLSAGTGPPNTGELFF
TRBJ2-2,TRBD2,TRBV3-1,many,TGTGCCAGCAGCCAAGAACTAGCGTTGGACACCGGGGAGCTGTTTTTT,CASSQELALDTGELFF
TRBJ1-5,NA,TRBV13,many,TGTGCCAGCAGCTTAGGTAGACAGCCCCAGCATTTT,CASSLGRQPQHF
TRBJ2-7,NA,TRBV12-3/TRBV12-4,many,TGTGCCAGCACCCTGTCGGGCTGGCGGGGTTTCTCCTACGAGCAGTACTTC,CASTLSGWRGFSYEQYF
TRBJ1-4,NA,TRBV2,many,TGTGCCAGCAGTGATTGGGCGGGGGAAAAACTGTTTTTT,CASSDWAGEKLFF